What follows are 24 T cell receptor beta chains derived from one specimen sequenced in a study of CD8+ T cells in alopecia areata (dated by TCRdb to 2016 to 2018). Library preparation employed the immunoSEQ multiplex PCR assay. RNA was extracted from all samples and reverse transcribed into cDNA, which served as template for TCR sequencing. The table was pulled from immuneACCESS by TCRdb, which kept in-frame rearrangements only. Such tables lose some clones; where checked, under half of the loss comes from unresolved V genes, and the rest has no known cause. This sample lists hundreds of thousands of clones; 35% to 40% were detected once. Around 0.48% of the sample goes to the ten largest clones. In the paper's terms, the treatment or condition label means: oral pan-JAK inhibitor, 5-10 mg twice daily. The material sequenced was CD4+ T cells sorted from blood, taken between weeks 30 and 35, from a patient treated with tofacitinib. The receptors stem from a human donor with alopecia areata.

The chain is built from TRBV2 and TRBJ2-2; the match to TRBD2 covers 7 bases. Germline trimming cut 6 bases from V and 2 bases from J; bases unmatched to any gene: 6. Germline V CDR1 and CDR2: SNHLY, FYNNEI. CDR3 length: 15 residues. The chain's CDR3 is CASRREGTNTGELFF. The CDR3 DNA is TGTGCCAGCAGGAGGGAGGGGACCAACACCGGGGAGCTGTTTTTT.

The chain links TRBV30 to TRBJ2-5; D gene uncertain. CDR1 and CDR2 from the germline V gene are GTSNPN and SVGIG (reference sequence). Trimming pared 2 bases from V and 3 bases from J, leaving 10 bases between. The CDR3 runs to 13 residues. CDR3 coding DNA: TGTGCCTGGAGTACGTCTACCGAAGAGACCCAGTACTTC. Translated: CAWSTSTEETQYF.

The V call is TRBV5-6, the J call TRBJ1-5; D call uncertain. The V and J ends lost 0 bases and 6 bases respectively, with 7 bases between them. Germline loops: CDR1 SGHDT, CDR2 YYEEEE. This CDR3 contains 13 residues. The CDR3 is CASSLDRSQPQHF. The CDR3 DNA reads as TGTGCCAGCAGCTTGGACAGAAGTCAGCCCCAGCATTTT. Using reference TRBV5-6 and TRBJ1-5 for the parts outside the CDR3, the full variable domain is DAGVTQSPTHLIKTRGQQVTLRCSPKSGHDTVSWYQQALGQGPQFIFQYYEEEERQRGNFPDRFSGHQFPNYSSELNVNALLLGDSALYLCASSLDRSQPQHFGDGTRLSIL.

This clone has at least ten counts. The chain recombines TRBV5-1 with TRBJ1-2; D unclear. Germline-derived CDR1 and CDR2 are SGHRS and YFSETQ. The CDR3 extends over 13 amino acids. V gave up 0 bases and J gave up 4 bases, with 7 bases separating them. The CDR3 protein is CASSLAGRYGYTF. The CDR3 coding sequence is TGCGCCAGCAGCTTGGCGGGTCGCTATGGCTACACCTTC.

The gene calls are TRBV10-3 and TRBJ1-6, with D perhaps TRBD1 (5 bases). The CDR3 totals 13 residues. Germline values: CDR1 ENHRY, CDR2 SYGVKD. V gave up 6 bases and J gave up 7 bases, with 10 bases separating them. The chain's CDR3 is CAIRGTLNSPLHF. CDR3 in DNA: TGTGCCATCAGGGGGACCCTAAATTCACCCCTCCACTTT.

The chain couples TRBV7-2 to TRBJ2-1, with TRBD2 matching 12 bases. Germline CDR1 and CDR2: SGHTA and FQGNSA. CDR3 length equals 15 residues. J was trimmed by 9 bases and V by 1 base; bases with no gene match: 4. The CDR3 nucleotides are TGTGCCAGCAGCTTAGGGCTAGCGGGAGGGCTTGAGCAGTTCTTC. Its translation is CASSLGLAGGLEQFF. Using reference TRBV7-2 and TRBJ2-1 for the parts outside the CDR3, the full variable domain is GAGVSQSPSNKVTEKGKDVELRCDPISGHTALYWYRQSLGQGLEFLIYFQGNSAPDKSGLPSDRFSAERTGGSVSTLTIQRTQQEDSAVYLCASSLGLAGGLEQFFGPGTRLTVL.

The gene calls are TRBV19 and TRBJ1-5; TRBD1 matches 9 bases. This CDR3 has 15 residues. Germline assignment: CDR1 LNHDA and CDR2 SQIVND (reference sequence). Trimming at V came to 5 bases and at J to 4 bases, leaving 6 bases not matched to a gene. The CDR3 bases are TGTGCCAGTAGTGTGGACAGGGGACGTAATCAGCCCCAGCATTTT. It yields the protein CASSVDRGRNQPQHF. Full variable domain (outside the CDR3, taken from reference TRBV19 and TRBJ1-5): DGGITQSPKYLFRKEGQNVTLSCEQNLNHDAMYWYRQDPGQGLRLIYYSQIVNDFQKGDIAEGYSVSREKKESFPLTVTSAQKNPTAFYLCASSVDRGRNQPQHFGDGTRLSIL.

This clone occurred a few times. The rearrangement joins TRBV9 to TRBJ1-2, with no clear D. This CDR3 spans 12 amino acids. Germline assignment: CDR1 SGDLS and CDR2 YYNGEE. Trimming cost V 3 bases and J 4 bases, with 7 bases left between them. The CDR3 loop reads CASSGQLYGYTF. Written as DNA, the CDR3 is TGTGCCAGCAGCGGACAACTCTATGGCTACACCTTC.

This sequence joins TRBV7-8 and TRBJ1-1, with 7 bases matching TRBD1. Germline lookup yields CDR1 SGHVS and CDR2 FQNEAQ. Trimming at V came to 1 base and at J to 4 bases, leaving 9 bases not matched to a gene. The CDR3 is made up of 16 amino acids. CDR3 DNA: TGTGCCAGCAGCTTAGAAGGGGGCGCGGTGGCCACTGAAGCTTTCTTT. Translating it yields CASSLEGGAVATEAFF.

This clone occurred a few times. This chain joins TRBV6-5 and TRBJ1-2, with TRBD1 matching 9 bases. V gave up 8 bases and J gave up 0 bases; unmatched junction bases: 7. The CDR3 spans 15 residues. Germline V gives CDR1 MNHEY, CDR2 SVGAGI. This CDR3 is CASCSTGGANYGYTF. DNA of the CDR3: TGTGCCAGCTGCTCGACAGGGGGAGCTAACTATGGCTACACCTTC.

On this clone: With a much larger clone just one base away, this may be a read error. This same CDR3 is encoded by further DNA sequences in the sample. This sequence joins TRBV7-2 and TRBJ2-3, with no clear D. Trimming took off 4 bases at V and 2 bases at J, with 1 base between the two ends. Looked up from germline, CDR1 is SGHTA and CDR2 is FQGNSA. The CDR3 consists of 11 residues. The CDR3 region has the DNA TGTGCCAGCAGCTCCACAGATACGCAGTATTTT. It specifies CASSSTDTQYF.

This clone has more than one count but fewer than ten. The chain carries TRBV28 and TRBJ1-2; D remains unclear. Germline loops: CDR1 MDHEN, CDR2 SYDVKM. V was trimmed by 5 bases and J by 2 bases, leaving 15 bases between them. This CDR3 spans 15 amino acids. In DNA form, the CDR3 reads TGTGCCAGCAGTACCCCAGAGGACTCCAACTATGGCTACACCTTC. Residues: CASSTPEDSNYGYTF.

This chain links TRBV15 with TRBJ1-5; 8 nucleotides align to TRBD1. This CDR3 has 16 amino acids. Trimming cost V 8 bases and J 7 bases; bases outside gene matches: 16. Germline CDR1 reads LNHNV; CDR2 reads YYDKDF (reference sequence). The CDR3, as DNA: TGTGCCACCGGTCCAGCTAAGTTGTCAGGGGGCCAGCCCCAGCATTTT. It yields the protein CATGPAKLSGGQPQHF.

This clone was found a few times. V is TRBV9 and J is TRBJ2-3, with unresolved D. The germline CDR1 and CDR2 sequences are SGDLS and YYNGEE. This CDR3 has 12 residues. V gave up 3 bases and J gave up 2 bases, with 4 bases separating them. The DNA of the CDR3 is TGTGCCAGCAGCGAAACCACAGATACGCAGTATTTT. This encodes CASSETTDTQYF.

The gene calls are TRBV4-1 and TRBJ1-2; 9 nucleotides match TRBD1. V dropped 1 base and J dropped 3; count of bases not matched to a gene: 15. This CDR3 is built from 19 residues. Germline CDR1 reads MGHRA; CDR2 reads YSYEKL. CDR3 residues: CASSQVGRDRVEGDYGYTF. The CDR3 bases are TGCGCCAGCAGCCAAGTAGGTCGGGACAGGGTAGAAGGCGACTATGGCTACACCTTC.

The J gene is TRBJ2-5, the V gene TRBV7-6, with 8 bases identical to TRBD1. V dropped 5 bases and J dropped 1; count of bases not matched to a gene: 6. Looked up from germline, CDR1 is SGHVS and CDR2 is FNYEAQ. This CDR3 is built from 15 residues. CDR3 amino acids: CASSPRTGLQETQYF. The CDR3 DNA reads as TGTGCCAGCAGCCCACGGACAGGGCTCCAAGAGACCCAGTACTTC.

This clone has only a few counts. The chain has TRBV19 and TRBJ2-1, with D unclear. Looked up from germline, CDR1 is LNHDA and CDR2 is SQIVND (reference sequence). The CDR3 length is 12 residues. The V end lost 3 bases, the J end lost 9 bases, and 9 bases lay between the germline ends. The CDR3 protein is CASSISWREQFF. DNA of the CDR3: TGTGCCAGTAGTATCAGTTGGCGTGAGCAGTTCTTC.

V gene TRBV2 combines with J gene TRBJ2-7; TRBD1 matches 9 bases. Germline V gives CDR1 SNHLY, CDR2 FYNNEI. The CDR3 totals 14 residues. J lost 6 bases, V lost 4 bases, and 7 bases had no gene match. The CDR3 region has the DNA TGTGCCAGCAGTGTTCGGGACAGGGTCGGCGAGCAGTACTTC. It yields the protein CASSVRDRVGEQYF.

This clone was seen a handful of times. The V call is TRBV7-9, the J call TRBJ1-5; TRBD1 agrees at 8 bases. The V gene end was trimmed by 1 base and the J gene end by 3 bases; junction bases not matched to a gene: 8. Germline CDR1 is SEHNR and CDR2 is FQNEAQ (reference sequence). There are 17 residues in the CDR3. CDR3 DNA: TGTGCCAGCAGCTTAGTGGGGCAGGGGGCTTTCAATCAGCCCCAGCATTTT. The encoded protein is CASSLVGQGAFNQPQHF.

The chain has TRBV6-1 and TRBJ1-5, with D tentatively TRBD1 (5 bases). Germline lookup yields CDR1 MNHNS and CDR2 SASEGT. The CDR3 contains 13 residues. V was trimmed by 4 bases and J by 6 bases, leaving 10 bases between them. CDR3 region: CASSGQFGQPQHF. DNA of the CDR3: TGTGCCAGCAGTGGACAGTTCGGTCAGCCCCAGCATTTT.

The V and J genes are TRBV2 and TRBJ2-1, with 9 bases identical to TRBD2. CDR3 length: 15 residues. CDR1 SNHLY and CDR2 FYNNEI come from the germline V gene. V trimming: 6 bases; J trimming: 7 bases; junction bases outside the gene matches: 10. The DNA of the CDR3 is TGTGCCAGCAGAAGGGGGCCTAGCGGGGAAAATGAGCAGTTCTTC. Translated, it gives CASRRGPSGENEQFF.

In DNA form, the CDR3 reads TGCGCCAGCAGCCAAGGGGCAGGGGGTGTTGAAAAACTGTTTTTT. It codes for CASSQGAGGVEKLFF. This rearrangement joins TRBV4-1 to TRBJ1-4; 7 bases are a match to TRBD1. V was clipped by 1 base and J by 7 bases; unmatched bases: 6. The CDR3 contains 15 residues. The germline V gene encodes CDR1 MGHRA and CDR2 YSYEKL.

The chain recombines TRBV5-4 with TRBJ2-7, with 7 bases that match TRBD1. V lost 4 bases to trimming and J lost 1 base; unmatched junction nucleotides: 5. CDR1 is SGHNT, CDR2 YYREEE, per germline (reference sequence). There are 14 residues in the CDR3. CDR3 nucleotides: TGTGCCAGCAGCCCTACAGGGGTTTCCTACGAGCAGTACTTC. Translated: CASSPTGVSYEQYF.

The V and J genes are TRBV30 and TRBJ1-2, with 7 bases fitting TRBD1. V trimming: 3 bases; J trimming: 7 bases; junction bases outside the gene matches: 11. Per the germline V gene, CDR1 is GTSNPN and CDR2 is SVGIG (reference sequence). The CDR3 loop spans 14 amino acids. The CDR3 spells CAWRKGGGAPGYTF. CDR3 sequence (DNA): TGTGCCTGGAGGAAAGGGGGCGGCGCGCCTGGCTACACCTTC.